This note documents a single T cell receptor beta chain sequence. The specificity of this receptor is unknown. Base quality data are lacking; no much larger clone is found one base away. Whole blood was collected in K2EDTA tubes by collaborating institutions according to the institutions' own protocols. For TCRbeta analysis, collaborators shipped samples in one of three forms: frozen whole blood, isolated PBMCs, or DNA extracted from either of those sample types. The data are from a study of blood T cell repertoires in COVID-19 (dated by TCRdb to 2018 to 2020). For the wider study: Samples covering the acute and convalescent phases of COVID-19 were provided by collaborators in the United States, Italy and Spain. The prospective study material was composed of cDNA or gDNA derived from T cells, B-cell-depleted T cells, or PBMCs. Subjects who had been exposed to COVID-19, were actively infected with it, or had recovered from it provided the deeply sampled blood TCRbeta repertoires that made up the dataset. The repertoires were made available in a free public database intended to serve as a resource for research on the immune response to SARS-CoV-2. The samples were drawn from the first 160 participants of the ongoing ImmuneRACE study and from over a thousand subjects provided by 6 global collaborators. Sample metadata almost always included a de-identified subject ID, COVID-19 status, age in years and sex. Where available, HLA class I and class II types were taken from metadata supplied by the sample provider and were not determined by assay-based typing.

V is shortened by 4 bases, J by 8 bases, and the region joining them spans 12 bases. CDR1 LGHDT and CDR2 YNNKEL are derived from the germline V gene (reference sequence). The CDR3 covers 14 residues, taking in both the cysteine and the phenylalanine. The read is trimmed to its CDR3 DNA, 42 bases read in frame from base 1. Broader findings and caveats from the paper: The amount of clinical and demographic metadata varied by source and participant and was provided uncurated.

The immunoSEQ Assay, a bias-controlled multiplex PCR, was used to amplify TCRbeta CDR3 regions from genomic DNA. In the paper's pipeline: Within the assay, amplification of reference gene primers was used to estimate how many nucleated cells each sample contained. To quantify the absolute abundance of each unique TCRbeta CDR3 rearrangement, sequence reads were collapsed and filtered. For each sample, productive Simpson clonality was calculated by taking the square root of Simpson's diversity index across productive rearrangements. Entries here come from immuneACCESS through TCRdb and include only in-frame sequences with V and J called. Some clones fail to appear in such tables; in the studies checked, an unresolved V gene covers under half of the shortfall, and the cause of the remainder is unknown. V, J and clone size are taken as reported in that table, and D and trimming were inferred from the DNA itself. For this sample there are 180,000 or so clones; around 86% appear just once. Together, the top ten hold roughly 8.6% of the sample.

The chain is made from TRBV3-1 (or the pseudogene TRBV3-2) and TRBJ1-6, and the D gene may be TRBD1, 6 bases matching. The material sequenced was peripheral blood. This receptor was taken from a man in his 60s with acute or convalescent COVID-19. The CDR3 protein: CASSLEQGHSPLHF. The DNA sequence is given as TGTGCCAGCAGCCTAGAACAGGGCCATTCACCCCTCCACTTT.